Shown below are 20 T cell receptor beta chains from a single sample sequenced in a study of regulatory T cells in long-lasting Graves disease. The time point here: newly diagnosed GD, antithyroid drugs for less than 3 months. RNA from PBMCs was the source of the TCR library. According to the study, TCR beta libraries were built with iRepertoire HTBI primers and CDR3-region Arm-PCR. TCRdb called the multiplex PCR reads again in MiXCR, with one record for every CDR3 protein. This sample has about 620,000 distinct CDR3 sequences, with around 15% found just once. In addition, the sample was reused for a study of T cells in Graves' hyperthyroidism and ophthalmopathy.

Sequencing was performed on peripheral blood mononuclear cells (PBMCs), taken at new diagnosis, from a patient treated with antithyroid drugs. The receptor set was obtained from a woman in her 30s with Graves disease.

V and J are TRBV29-1 and TRBJ2-1; D ambiguous. Trimming removed 4 bases from V and 1 base from J, with 11 bases in between. The CDR3 has 14 amino acids. Germline V CDR1 and CDR2: SQVTM, ANQGSEA. This CDR3 reads CSVGKKGSYNEQFF. In nucleotides, the CDR3 is TGCAGCGTTGGGAAGAAGGGATCCTACAATGAGCAGTTCTTC.

This clonotype was observed at least ten times. The J gene is TRBJ2-3, the V gene TRBV28; D is ambiguous. Germline V gene sequence: CDR1 MDHEN, CDR2 SYDVKM. This CDR3 is built from 13 residues. V was cut by 4 bases and J by 7 bases, with 12 bases left in between. CDR3 region: CASSSNGFNTQYF. The CDR3 DNA reads as TGTGCCAGCAGTTCCAACGGCTTTAATACGCAGTATTTT.

V gene TRBV19 combines with J gene TRBJ2-1; the match to TRBD2 covers 7 bases. The germline gives CDR1 LNHDA, CDR2 SQIVND (reference sequence). The CDR3 is 14 amino acids. Trimming cost V 9 bases and J 4 bases; bases outside gene matches: 9. DNA of the CDR3: TGTGCCAGCTGCGGGGGTTACGATTACAATGAGCAGTTCTTC. Encoded protein: CASCGGYDYNEQFF.

This clonotype has a handful of counts. V and J are TRBV20-1 and TRBJ1-5; D not resolved. Germline V gives CDR1 DFQATT, CDR2 SNEGSKA (reference sequence). V was pared by 6 bases and J by 1 base, with 16 bases between. The CDR3 covers 15 residues. The CDR3 spells CSARRQERSNQPQHF. Written as DNA, the CDR3 is TGCAGTGCCCGCCGCCAGGAACGGAGCAATCAGCCCCAGCATTTT.

The sample holds a few counts of this clonotype. The gene calls are TRBV7-9 and TRBJ2-2; 8 bases fit TRBD1. The CDR3 covers 15 residues. V shed 4 bases, J shed 6 bases, and the junction held 7 bases outside the gene matches. The germline CDR1 and CDR2 sequences are SEHNR and FQNEAQ (reference sequence). CDR3 amino acids: CASSSGQGVAGELFF. The CDR3 bases are TGTGCCAGCAGCTCCGGACAGGGTGTTGCCGGGGAGCTGTTTTTT. The full variable domain, with the rest looked up from reference TRBV7-9 and TRBJ2-2, is DTGVSQNPRHKITKRGQNVTFRCDPISEHNRLYWYRQTLGQGPEFLTYFQNEAQLEKSRLLSDRFSAERPKGSFSTLEIQRTEQGDSAMYLCASSSGQGVAGELFFGEGSRLTVL.

The chain recombines TRBV20-1 with TRBJ1-2; unclear D gene. CDR3 length: 14 amino acids. Germline V gives CDR1 DFQATT, CDR2 SNEGSKA (reference sequence). Deletions cut 6 bases from V and 6 bases from J, with 20 bases between. The CDR3: CSAARPLDLHGYTF. The DNA of the CDR3 is TGCAGTGCCGCGAGGCCCTTAGACCTCCATGGCTACACCTTC.

This clonotype was observed a few times. V usage is TRBV19 and J usage is TRBJ1-5; 10 bases map to TRBD1. Germline V gives CDR1 LNHDA, CDR2 SQIVND (reference sequence). The CDR3 has 12 residues. V was clipped by 9 bases and J by 7 bases; unmatched bases: 3. The CDR3 reads CASWTGGQPQHF. Written as DNA, the CDR3 is TGTGCCAGCTGGACAGGGGGGCAGCCCCAGCATTTT.

The chain uses TRBV11-3 and TRBJ2-1; no firm D call. CDR1 SGHNT and CDR2 YENEEA come from the germline V gene. V lost 4 bases, J lost 8 bases, and 21 bases lay in between. This CDR3 is 16 amino acids long. CDR3 sequence: CASSSHDPKSADEQFF. The DNA of the CDR3 is TGTGCCAGCAGCTCCCATGACCCGAAGTCCGCCGATGAGCAGTTCTTC.

As to this clonotype: A clone one base away is much larger, so this may be a read error. The CDR3 loop is CATTEGRGPNYEQYF. DNA for the CDR3: TGTGCCACCACAGAGGGAAGGGGACCTAACTACGAGCAGTACTTC. The V and J genes are TRBV10-3 and TRBJ2-7; tentatively, D is TRBD1 or TRBD2 (5 bases each). V was cut by 10 bases and J by 3 bases, with 22 bases left in between. This CDR3 region has 15 residues. The germline gives CDR1 ENHRY, CDR2 SYGVKD.

This clonotype was observed a few times. This chain joins TRBV20-1 and TRBJ1-4, with D possibly matching TRBD1 (5 bases). Trimming removed 3 bases from V and 15 bases from J, with 14 bases in between. The CDR3 has 11 residues. The germline CDR1 and CDR2 sequences are DFQATT and SNEGSKA (reference sequence). DNA for the CDR3: TGCAGTGCTAGTTGGGACTCGAGGATGTTTTTT. It specifies CSASWDSRMFF.

Ten or more counts support this clonotype. This chain uses TRBV5-1 with TRBJ2-2; TRBD2 aligns across 7 bases. Germline lookup yields CDR1 SGHRS and CDR2 YFSETQ. With V trimmed by 4 bases and J by 5 bases, 5 bases remained unmatched. This CDR3 region has 14 residues. CDR3 protein: CASSQPGGTGELFF. The CDR3 DNA follows: TGCGCCAGCAGCCAGCCCGGGGGGACCGGGGAGCTGTTTTTT.

This clonotype was seen a handful of times. This rearrangement joins TRBV24-1 to TRBJ2-2; TRBD1 matches 9 bases. The CDR3 runs 19 residues. V lost 1 base and J lost 7; bases outside the gene matches: 15. Germline V gene sequence: CDR1 KGHDR, CDR2 SFDVKD. The chain's CDR3 is CATSDLFSRDREENGELFF. In DNA form, the CDR3 reads TGTGCCACCAGTGATTTATTTTCTAGGGACAGGGAGGAGAACGGGGAGCTGTTTTTT.

This clonotype was picked up many times. V and J are TRBV6-2 or TRBV6-3 and TRBJ2-3; no firm D call. This CDR3 has 12 amino acids. V was pared by 8 bases and J by 4 bases, with 10 bases between. Germline V lookup: CDR1 MNHEY, CDR2 SVGEGT. This chain's CDR3 is CASSDPADTQYF. The CDR3 DNA reads as TGTGCCAGCTCCGACCCAGCAGATACGCAGTATTTT.

The sample holds many counts of this clonotype. The rearrangement uses TRBV12-3 or TRBV12-4 and TRBJ2-2, with TRBD1 matching 10 bases. This CDR3 has 17 amino acids. J was trimmed by 0 bases and V by 6 bases; bases with no gene match: 7. Here the CDR3 DNA reads TGTGCCAGCAGCCCCGACAGGGGGCGGACGAACACCGGGGAGCTGTTTTTT. Translated, it gives CASSPDRGRTNTGELFF.

On this clonotype: Given a much more abundant clone one base away, this may be a read error. This chain links TRBV2 with TRBJ2-3; tentative D call: TRBD2 (5 bases). TRBJ2-1 matches the DNA end more closely, so the J call is doubtful. The CDR3 totals 12 residues. Looked up from germline, CDR1 is SNHLY and CDR2 is FYNNEI. The CDR3 nucleotides are TGTGCCAGCAAGCTGGAGGTTAGTGAGCAGTTCTTC. Translated: CASKLEVSEQFF.

This clonotype was counted at least ten times. The gene calls are TRBV6-1 and TRBJ2-7; TRBD1 agrees at 8 bases. The CDR3 totals 13 residues. With 8 bases clipped from V and 0 bases from J, the junction kept 3 bases outside the gene matches. In germline, CDR1 is MNHNS, CDR2 SASEGT. Here the CDR3 DNA reads TGTGCCAGCGGAGGGACAGGCTCCTACGAGCAGTACTTC. This translates into CASGGTGSYEQYF.

The V call is TRBV9, the J call TRBJ2-2; 8 nucleotides line up with TRBD2. The CDR3 extends over 14 amino acids. From germline, CDR1 is SGDLS and CDR2 YYNGEE. V lost 3 bases and J lost 8; bases outside the gene matches: 6. The CDR3 nucleotides are TGTGCCAGCAGCGACCTACTAGCGGTGGGGGAGCTGTTTTTT. Protein sequence: CASSDLLAVGELFF.

This clonotype came up once. Given a much more abundant clone one base away, this may be a read error. The rearrangement uses TRBV6-1 and TRBJ2-5, with D maybe TRBD2 (5 bases). Trimming stripped 5 bases from V and 9 bases from J, with 16 bases between. This CDR3 region has 13 residues. The V gene's germline CDR1 is MNHNS and CDR2 SASEGT. The CDR3 loop reads CASSPRGFLSQYF. The CDR3 region has the DNA TGTGCCAGCAGTCCACGGGGTTTTCTGTCCCAGTACTTC.

This clonotype was recorded at least ten times. The chain recombines TRBV2 with TRBJ2-7, with 10 bases aligning to TRBD2. V was pared by 4 bases and J by 0 bases, with 3 bases of the junction left unmatched. The CDR3 totals 15 residues. CDR1 is SNHLY, CDR2 FYNNEI, per germline. CDR3 residues: CASSGGLADSYEQYF. DNA of the CDR3: TGTGCCAGCAGTGGCGGACTAGCGGACTCCTACGAGCAGTACTTC.

This clonotype was recorded at least ten times. CDR3 DNA sequence: TGTGCCAGCAGTGGGGTTCTAGCGGGTTACAATGAGCAGTTCTTC. The encoded protein is CASSGVLAGYNEQFF. V gene TRBV2 combines with J gene TRBJ2-1; 8 positions agree with TRBD2. The CDR3 runs to 15 residues. CDR1 is SNHLY, CDR2 FYNNEI, per germline. Trimming removed 4 bases from V and 4 bases from J; junction bases left unmatched: 6.